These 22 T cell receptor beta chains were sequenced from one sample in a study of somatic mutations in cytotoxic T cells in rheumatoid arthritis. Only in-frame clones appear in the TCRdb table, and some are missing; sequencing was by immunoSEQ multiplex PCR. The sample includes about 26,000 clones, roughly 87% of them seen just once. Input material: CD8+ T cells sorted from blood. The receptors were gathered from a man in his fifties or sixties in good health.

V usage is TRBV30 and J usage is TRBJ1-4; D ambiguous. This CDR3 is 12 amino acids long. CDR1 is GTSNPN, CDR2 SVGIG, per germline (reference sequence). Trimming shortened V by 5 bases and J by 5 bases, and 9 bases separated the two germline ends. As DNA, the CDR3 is TGTGCCTGGGCCATCTCAAATGAAAAACTGTTTTTT. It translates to CAWAISNEKLFF.

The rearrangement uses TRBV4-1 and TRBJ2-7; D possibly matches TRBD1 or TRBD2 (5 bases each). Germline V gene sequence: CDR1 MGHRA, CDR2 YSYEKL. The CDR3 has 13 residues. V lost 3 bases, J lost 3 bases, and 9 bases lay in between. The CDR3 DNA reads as TGCGCCAGCAGCCAGGGGGAGAACTACGAGCAGTACTTC. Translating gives CASSQGENYEQYF.

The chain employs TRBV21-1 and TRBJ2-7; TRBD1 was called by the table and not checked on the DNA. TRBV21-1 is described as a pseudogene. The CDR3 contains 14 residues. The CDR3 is CASPDGQGWLEQYF. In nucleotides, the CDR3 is TGTGCCAGCCCCGATGGACAGGGATGGCTCGAGCAGTACTTC.

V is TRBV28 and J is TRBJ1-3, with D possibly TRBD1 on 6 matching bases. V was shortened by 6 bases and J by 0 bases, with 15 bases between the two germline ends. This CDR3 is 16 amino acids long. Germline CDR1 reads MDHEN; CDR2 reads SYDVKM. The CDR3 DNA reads TGTGCCAGCAGATCAGGGGCCCGAAGCTCTGGAAACACCATATATTTT. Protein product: CASRSGARSSGNTIYF.

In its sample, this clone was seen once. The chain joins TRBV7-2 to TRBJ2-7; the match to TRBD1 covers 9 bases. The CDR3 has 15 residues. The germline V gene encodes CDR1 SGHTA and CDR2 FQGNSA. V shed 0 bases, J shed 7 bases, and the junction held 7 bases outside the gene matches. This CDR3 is CASSLAPQGAREQYF. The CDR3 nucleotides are TGTGCCAGCAGCTTAGCGCCACAGGGGGCCCGGGAGCAGTACTTC. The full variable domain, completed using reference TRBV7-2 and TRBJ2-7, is GAGVSQSPSNKVTEKGKDVELRCDPISGHTALYWYRQSLGQGLEFLIYFQGNSAPDKSGLPSDRFSAERTGGSVSTLTIQRTQQEDSAVYLCASSLAPQGAREQYFGPGTRLTVT.

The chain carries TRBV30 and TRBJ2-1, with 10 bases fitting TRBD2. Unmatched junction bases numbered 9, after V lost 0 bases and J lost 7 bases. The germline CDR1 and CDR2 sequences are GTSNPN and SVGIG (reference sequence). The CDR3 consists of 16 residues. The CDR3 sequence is CAWSVPLAGVMNEQFF. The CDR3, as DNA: TGTGCCTGGAGTGTCCCCCTAGCGGGAGTAATGAATGAGCAGTTCTTC.

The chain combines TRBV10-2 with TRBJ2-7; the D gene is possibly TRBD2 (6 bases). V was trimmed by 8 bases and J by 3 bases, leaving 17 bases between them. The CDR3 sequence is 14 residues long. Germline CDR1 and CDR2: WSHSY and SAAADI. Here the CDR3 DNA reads TGCGCCAGCGCACTAGCTCCACAACTCTACGAGCAGTACTTC. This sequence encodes CASALAPQLYEQYF.

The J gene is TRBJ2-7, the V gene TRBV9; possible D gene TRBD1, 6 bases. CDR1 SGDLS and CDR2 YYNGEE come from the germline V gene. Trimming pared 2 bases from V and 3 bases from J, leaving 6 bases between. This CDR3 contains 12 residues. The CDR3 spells CASSVDSYEQYF. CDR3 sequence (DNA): TGTGCCAGCAGCGTGGACAGCTACGAGCAGTACTTC. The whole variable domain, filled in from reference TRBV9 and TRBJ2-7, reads DSGVTQTPKHLITATGQRVTLRCSPRSGDLSVYWYQQSLDQGLQFLIQYYNGEERAKGNILERFSAQQFPDLHSELNLSSLELGDSALYFCASSVDSYEQYFGPGTRLTVT.

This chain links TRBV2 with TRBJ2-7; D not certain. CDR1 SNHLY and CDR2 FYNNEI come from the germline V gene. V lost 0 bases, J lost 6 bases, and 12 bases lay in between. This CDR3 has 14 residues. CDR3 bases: TGTGCCAGCAGTGAAGCAGGGCTAGTGCGCGAGCAGTACTTC. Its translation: CASSEAGLVREQYF.

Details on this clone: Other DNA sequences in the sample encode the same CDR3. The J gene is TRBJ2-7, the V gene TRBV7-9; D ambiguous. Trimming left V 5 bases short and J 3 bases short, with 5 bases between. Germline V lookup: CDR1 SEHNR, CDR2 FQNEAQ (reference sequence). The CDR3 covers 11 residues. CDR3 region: CASSPSYEQYF. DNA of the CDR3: TGTGCCAGCAGCCCAAGCTACGAGCAGTACTTC.

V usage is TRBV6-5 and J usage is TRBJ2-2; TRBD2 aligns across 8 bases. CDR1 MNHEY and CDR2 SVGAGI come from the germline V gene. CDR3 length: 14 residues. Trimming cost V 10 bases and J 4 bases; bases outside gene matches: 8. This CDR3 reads CATTGLASTGELFF. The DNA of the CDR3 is TGTGCCACCACCGGACTAGCAAGCACCGGGGAGCTGTTTTTT.

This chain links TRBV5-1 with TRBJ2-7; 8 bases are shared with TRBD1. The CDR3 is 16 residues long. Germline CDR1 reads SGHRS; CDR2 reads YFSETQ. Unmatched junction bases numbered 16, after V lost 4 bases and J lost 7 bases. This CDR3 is CASSPPTGVGPDEQYF. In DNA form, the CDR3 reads TGCGCCAGCAGCCCCCCGACAGGGGTGGGACCAGATGAGCAGTACTTC.

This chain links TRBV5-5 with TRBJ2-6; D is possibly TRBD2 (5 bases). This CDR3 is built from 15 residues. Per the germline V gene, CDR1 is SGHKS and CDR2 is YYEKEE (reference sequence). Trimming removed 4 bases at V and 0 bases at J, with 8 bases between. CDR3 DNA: TGTGCCAGCAGCGGAACTAGCTCTGGGGCCAACGTCCTGACTTTC. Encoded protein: CASSGTSSGANVLTF.

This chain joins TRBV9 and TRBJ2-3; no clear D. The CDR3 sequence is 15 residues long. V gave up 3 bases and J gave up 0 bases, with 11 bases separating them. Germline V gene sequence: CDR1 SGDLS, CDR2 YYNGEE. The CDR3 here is CASSGHSSSTDTQYF. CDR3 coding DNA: TGTGCCAGCAGCGGCCACAGTTCTAGCACAGATACGCAGTATTTT.

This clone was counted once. CDR3 loop: CASSENEPYEQYF. The DNA of the CDR3 is TGTGCCAGCAGTGAAAATGAACCCTACGAGCAGTACTTC. The V and J genes are TRBV6-1 and TRBJ2-7; D remains ambiguous. Per germline, CDR1 MNHNS and CDR2 SASEGT. The V end lost 2 bases, the J end lost 2 bases, and 7 bases lay between the germline ends. The CDR3 spans 13 residues.

CDR3 DNA sequence: TGTGCCAGCGTAGCTCCTTGGGACCAAGAGACCCAGTACTTC. Translating it yields CASVAPWDQETQYF. The V gene is TRBV11-3, the J gene TRBJ2-5; unclear D gene. CDR1 and CDR2 (germline): SGHNT, YENEEA. V dropped 8 bases and J dropped 0 bases, with 13 bases sitting between them. The CDR3 contains 14 residues.

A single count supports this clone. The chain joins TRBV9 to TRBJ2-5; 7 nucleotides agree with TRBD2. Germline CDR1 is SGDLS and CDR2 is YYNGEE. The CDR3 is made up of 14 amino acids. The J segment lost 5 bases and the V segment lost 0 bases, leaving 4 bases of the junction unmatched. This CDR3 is CASSVEAGWETQYF. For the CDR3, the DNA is TGTGCCAGCAGCGTAGAAGCGGGGTGGGAGACCCAGTACTTC.

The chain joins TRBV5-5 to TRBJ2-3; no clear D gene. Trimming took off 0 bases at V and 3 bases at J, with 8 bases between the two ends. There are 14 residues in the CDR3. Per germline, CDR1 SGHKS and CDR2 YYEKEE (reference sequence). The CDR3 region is CASSLARATDTQYF. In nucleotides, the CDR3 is TGTGCCAGCAGCTTGGCTAGGGCGACAGATACGCAGTATTTT.

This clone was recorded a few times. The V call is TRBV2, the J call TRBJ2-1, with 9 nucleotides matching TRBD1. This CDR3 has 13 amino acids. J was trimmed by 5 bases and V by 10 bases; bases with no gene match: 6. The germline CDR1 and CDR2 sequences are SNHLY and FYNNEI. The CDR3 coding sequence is TGTGCCACCCCGGGACAGGGCCACAATGAGCAGTTCTTC. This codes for CATPGQGHNEQFF.

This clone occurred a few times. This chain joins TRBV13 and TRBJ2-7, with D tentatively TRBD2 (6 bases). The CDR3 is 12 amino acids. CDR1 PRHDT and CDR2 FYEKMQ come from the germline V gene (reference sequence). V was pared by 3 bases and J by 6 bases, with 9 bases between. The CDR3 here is CASSLGLTEQYF. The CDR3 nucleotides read TGTGCCAGCAGCTTGGGACTGACCGAGCAGTACTTC.

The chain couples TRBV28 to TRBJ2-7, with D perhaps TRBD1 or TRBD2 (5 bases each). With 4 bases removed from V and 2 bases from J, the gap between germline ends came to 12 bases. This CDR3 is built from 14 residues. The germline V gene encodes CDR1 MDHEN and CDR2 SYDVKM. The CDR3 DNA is TGTGCCAGCAGTTGGGGGAAAAGGACCTACGAGCAGTACTTC. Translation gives CASSWGKRTYEQYF.

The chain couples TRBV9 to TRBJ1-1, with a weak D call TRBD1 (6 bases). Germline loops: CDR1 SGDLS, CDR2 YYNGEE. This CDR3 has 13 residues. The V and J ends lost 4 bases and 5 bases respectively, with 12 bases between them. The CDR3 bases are TGTGCCAGCAGCAGGGGGGCCGGAACTGAAGCTTTCTTT. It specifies CASSRGAGTEAFF.